The 8 T cell receptor beta chains in this list originate from one sample, sequenced in a study of T-cell reconstitution after alpha-beta-depleted transplantation in children. Using unique molecular identifiers, the investigators prepared the TCRbeta library. MiXCR, run by TCRdb on the PCR reads, gives a single entry per CDR3 protein. The table records around 440,000 distinct CDR3 sequences, roughly 10% of them present only once. Sequences were derived from PBMCs, sampled before TCRalphabeta/CD19-depleted stem cell transplant. The receptors stem from a child aged 2 to 15 with inherited bone marrow failure, due to receive a stem cell transplant.

This clonotype has a count of ten or more. The chain carries TRBV12-3 or TRBV12-4 and TRBJ2-1, with D unresolved. The V end was cut by 5 bases, the J end by 3 bases, with 8 bases between. This CDR3 has 13 residues. The DNA of the CDR3 is TGTGCCAGCAGTCCCGCCAACTACAATGAGCAGTTCTTC. This encodes CASSPANYNEQFF.

Ten or more counts support this clonotype. The chain recombines TRBV29-1 with TRBJ2-6; D may be TRBD1 (6 bases). Looked up from germline, CDR1 is SQVTM and CDR2 is ANQGSEA. Trimming pared 6 bases from V and 2 bases from J, leaving 8 bases between. The CDR3 has 13 amino acids. This chain's CDR3 is CSVTGTGANVLTF. DNA of the CDR3: TGCAGCGTCACAGGGACTGGGGCCAACGTCCTGACTTTC.

This clonotype was observed at least ten times. The chain is built from TRBV5-1 and TRBJ2-7, with 7 bases identical to TRBD2. CDR1 and CDR2 (germline): SGHRS, YFSETQ. With 1 base clipped from V and 5 bases from J, the junction kept 9 bases outside the gene matches. The CDR3 consists of 15 residues. The DNA of the CDR3 is TGCGCCAGCAGCTTGCTGGTGGATCGGGGGGACGAGCAGTACTTC. Protein product: CASSLLVDRGDEQYF.

This clonotype was observed a few times. The chain carries TRBV13 and TRBJ2-1, with 7 bases matching TRBD2. CDR1 PRHDT and CDR2 FYEKMQ come from the germline V gene (reference sequence). V gave up 9 bases and J gave up 10 bases; unmatched junction bases: 12. The CDR3 consists of 13 residues. CDR3 region: CASGEGPIQEQFF. The CDR3 DNA reads as TGTGCCAGTGGGGAGGGCCCCATTCAGGAGCAGTTCTTC.

This clonotype appeared many times. The chain couples TRBV28 to TRBJ2-1; TRBD2 aligns across 12 bases. The V segment lost 4 bases and the J segment 1 base; nucleotides outside the gene matches: 5. The CDR3 has 17 amino acids. Germline V lookup: CDR1 MDHEN, CDR2 SYDVKM. CDR3 amino acids: CASSWTSGIASYNEQFF. The DNA of the CDR3 is TGTGCCAGCAGTTGGACTAGCGGGATCGCGTCCTACAATGAGCAGTTCTTC.

Concerning this clonotype itself: A read error is possible here, since a much larger clone lies one base away. The chain recombines TRBV9 with TRBJ2-7; D is unclear. V lost 0 bases to trimming and J lost 5 bases, with 9 bases between them. The CDR3 loop spans 13 amino acids. CDR1 and CDR2 from the germline V gene are SGDLS and YYNGEE. The CDR3 protein is CASSVGQTDEQYF. The CDR3 DNA sequence: TGTGCCAGCAGCGTAGGGCAGACCGACGAGCAGTACTTC.

The chain employs TRBV20-1 and TRBJ2-7; D is perhaps TRBD2 (5 bases). The germline CDR1 and CDR2 sequences are DFQATT and SNEGSKA (reference sequence). The V end lost 3 bases, the J end lost 2 bases, and 17 bases lay between the germline ends. The CDR3 sequence is 15 residues long. The CDR3 region has the DNA TGCAGTGCTAGGGGCCGGACTGAAAAACCCTACGAGCAGTACTTC. Protein product: CSARGRTEKPYEQYF.

This clonotype has a count of ten or more. J is TRBJ2-2 and V is TRBV29-1; 9 nucleotides line up with TRBD1. Germline V lookup: CDR1 SQVTM, CDR2 ANQGSEA. There are 15 residues in the CDR3. The CDR3 here is CSVKQGAENTGELFF. The CDR3 nucleotides are TGCAGTGTTAAACAGGGGGCGGAGAACACCGGGGAGCTGTTTTTT.